Described below is a single T cell receptor beta chain sequence and its context. The antigen remains undetermined. TCRdb derives one entry per CDR3 protein from the 5' RACE reads, leaving out DNA. In total, the table holds 6,500 to 9,500 distinct CDR3 sequences. The CDR3 totals 14 residues. Looked up from germline, CDR1 is DFQATT and CDR2 is SNEGSKA (reference sequence). The data were taken from a study of T cells expressing NK-cell markers. Study at large: Sorted CD3+CD56+NKG2C+, CD3+CD56+NKG2C- and CD3+CD56-NKG2C+ T cells provided the TCR beta repertoires. Study conclusions and caveats: Among several donors, these clonotypes also ranked first in the CD3+CD56-NKG2C+ fraction. Among CD8+ T cells from over 5 donors, dominant NKG2C+ clonotypes accounted for roughly 1.0-8%.

The rearrangement joins TRBV20-1 to TRBJ1-6; TCRdb's assignment of TRBD1 cannot be checked, as there is no DNA. The TCR was taken from a man aged 18 to 69 in good health. Sequenced sample: blood T cells: a sorted CD56 or NKG2C T cell subset, CD4+ or CD8+ T cells, or bulk PBMC T cells (not recorded which). CDR3 sequence: CSASPGQGSSPLHF.